This T cell receptor (beta chain) was documented in a study of blood T cell repertoires in COVID-19. Study as a whole: The origin of the acute and convalescent COVID-19 samples was the United States, Italy and Spain. PBMCs, B-cell-depleted T cells, or T cells were the source of the cDNA or gDNA that made up the material.

Germline CDR1 SGHTA, CDR2 FQGNSA. With V trimmed by 2 bases and J by 3 bases, 4 bases remained unmatched. The CDR3 runs to 15 residues. The assay was immunoSEQ multiplex PCR, and TCRdb's table has in-frame clones only and misses some. This sample has about 83,000 clones, with approximately 85% found just once. The sequenced material came from peripheral blood. V is TRBV7-2 and J is TRBJ2-3, with 8 positions matching TRBD2. This receptor was taken from a man aged 50 to 60 with active COVID-19. The CDR3 region has the DNA TGTGCCAGCAGCTTAAGCGGGAGCTTTACAGATACGCAGTATTTT. Its translation is CASSLSGSFTDTQYF.